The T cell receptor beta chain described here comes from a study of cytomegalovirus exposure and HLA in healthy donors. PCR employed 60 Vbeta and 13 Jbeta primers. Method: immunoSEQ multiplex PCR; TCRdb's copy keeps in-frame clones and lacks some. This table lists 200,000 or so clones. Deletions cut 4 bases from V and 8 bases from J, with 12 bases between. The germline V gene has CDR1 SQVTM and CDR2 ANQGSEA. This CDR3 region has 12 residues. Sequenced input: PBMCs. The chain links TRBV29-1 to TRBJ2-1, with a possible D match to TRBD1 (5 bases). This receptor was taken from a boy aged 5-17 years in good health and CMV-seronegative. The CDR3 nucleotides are TGCAGCGTTGTGGCAGGGCGGCATGAGCAGTTCTTC. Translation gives CSVVAGRHEQFF.